Listed below are T cell receptor beta chains from one sample, sequenced in a study of OX40 agonist ivuxolimab in advanced cancers. Here immunoSEQ multiplex PCR was the method, and the copy in TCRdb shows in-frame clones only, minus some. The sample has tens of thousands of clones, about 91% seen once; the top ten hold roughly 0.5%. The starting material was CD4+ or CD8+ T cells sorted from blood, obtained in a trial of the OX40 agonist ivuxolimab. The receptors originated from an adult with an advanced solid tumor such as melanoma, head and neck, liver or kidney cancer. Both conserved end residues are part of each CDR3. Each record gives: V gene, clone size, D gene, J gene, CDR3 protein, CDR3 DNA. D genes are given only for firm matches. The size of a clone is reported for some rows only, either as once, few or many, or as a class for expanded clones.

TRBV5-6	.	.	TRBJ2-7	CASSLAVLGGAFYEQYF	TGTGCCAGCAGCTTGGCCGTGTTGGGCGGCGCTTTCTACGAGCAGTACTTC
TRBV19	.	TRBD1	TRBJ1-1	CASTSTGGSTEAFF	TGTGCCAGTACTTCGACAGGGGGCAGTACTGAAGCTTTCTTT
TRBV5-6	.	.	TRBJ2-5	CASSARWMGARETQYF	TGTGCCAGCAGCGCCCGGTGGATGGGGGCCCGGGAGACCCAGTACTTC
TRBV19	.	.	TRBJ2-3	CASSTPGNRDTQYF	TGTGCCAGTAGTACCCCGGGAAACAGGGATACGCAGTATTTT
TRBV6-6	.	.	TRBJ1-1	CASNEGRSENTEAFF	TGTGCCAGCAACGAGGGCCGATCCGAGAACACTGAAGCTTTCTTT
TRBV6-4	.	.	TRBJ2-3	CASSPGTSTDTQYF	TGTGCCAGCAGCCCCGGGACGTCCACAGATACGCAGTATTTT
TRBV20-1	few	.	TRBJ1-1	CSAPENTEAFF	TGCAGTGCTCCAGAGAACACTGAAGCTTTCTTT
TRBV5-1	.	TRBD2	TRBJ2-1	CASKGLAGPNEQFF	TGCGCCAGCAAAGGACTAGCGGGGCCGAATGAGCAGTTCTTC
TRBV7-3	few	TRBD2	TRBJ2-1	CASSNMAGGPSEQFF	TGTGCCAGCAGTAATATGGCGGGAGGGCCAAGTGAGCAGTTCTTC
TRBV6-1	few	.	TRBJ2-1	CASSGGRQVQEGNEQFF	TGTGCCAGCAGTGGAGGGAGACAGGTCCAAGAGGGCAATGAGCAGTTCTTC
TRBV30	.	.	TRBJ2-3	CAWIGGEARDTQYF	TGTGCCTGGATAGGGGGGGAGGCCCGAGATACGCAGTATTTT
TRBV6-5	.	.	TRBJ1-4	CASSEVRDEKLFF	TGTGCCAGCAGTGAAGTAAGGGATGAAAAACTGTTTTTT
TRBV6-1	.	TRBD2	TRBJ2-2	CASSVTSGGINTGELFF	TGTGCCAGCAGTGTGACTAGCGGGGGGATAAACACCGGGGAGCTGTTTTTT
TRBV7-9	.	.	TRBJ1-5	CASSLGSQPQHF	TGTGCCAGCAGCTTAGGATCTCAGCCCCAGCATTTT
TRBV28	.	TRBD2	TRBJ2-1	CASTFLAGDSYNEQFF	TGTGCCAGCACCTTCCTAGCGGGGGACTCCTACAATGAGCAGTTCTTC
TRBV5-4	.	.	TRBJ1-3	CASSLFGRQDRNTIYF	TGTGCCAGCAGCTTGTTCGGGCGGCAAGATCGAAACACCATATATTTT
TRBV5-5	.	TRBD1	TRBJ2-5	CASSLGRTGGETQYF	TGTGCCAGCAGCTTGGGGAGGACAGGGGGAGAGACCCAGTACTTC
TRBV18	once	TRBD1	TRBJ1-2	CASSPGGTGDYGYTF	TGTGCCAGCTCACCAGGCGGGACAGGGGACTATGGCTACACCTTC
TRBV7-9	.	TRBD2	TRBJ2-5	CASEGTSSETQYF	TGTGCCAGCGAGGGGACTAGTTCGGAGACCCAGTACTTC
TRBV6-6	.	.	TRBJ2-1	CASSLHGQLPNEQFF	TGTGCCAGCAGCCTACACGGACAGTTACCCAATGAGCAGTTCTTC
TRBV30	.	.	TRBJ2-7	CACGRPLHEQYF	TGTGCCTGTGGGAGGCCCCTCCACGAGCAGTACTTC
TRBV27	.	.	TRBJ1-1	CASSSLGGGSEAFF	TGTGCCAGCAGTTCCCTGGGCGGGGGATCTGAAGCTTTCTTT
TRBV7-8	.	.	TRBJ2-2	CASSLKIRGAGTGELFF	TGTGCCAGCAGCTTAAAAATACGGGGGGCGGGCACCGGGGAGCTGTTTTTT
TRBV5-5	.	TRBD2	TRBJ2-7	CASSLRASGDSYEQYF	TGTGCCAGCAGCTTGAGGGCTAGCGGAGACTCCTACGAGCAGTACTTC
TRBV6-5	.	.	TRBJ2-2	CASRKDTANTGELFF	TGTGCCAGCAGGAAGGACACAGCGAACACCGGGGAGCTGTTTTTT
TRBV6-6	.	.	TRBJ1-1	CASRLVPGGRNTEAFF	TGTGCCAGCAGGTTAGTCCCCGGGGGTCGGAACACTGAAGCTTTCTTT
TRBV28	.	.	TRBJ1-2	CASSLFFRENYGYTF	TGTGCCAGCAGTTTATTTTTCAGGGAGAACTATGGCTACACCTTC
TRBV11-2	.	.	TRBJ2-1	CASSQGRNYNEQFF	TGTGCCAGCAGCCAGGGACGGAACTACAATGAGCAGTTCTTC
TRBV5-1	once	TRBD2	TRBJ2-3	CASSSPGTSGSSTDTQYF	TGCGCCAGCAGTTCTCCCGGGACTAGCGGCTCTAGCACAGATACGCAGTATTTT